The source of this TCR beta chain is a study of cytomegalovirus exposure and HLA in healthy donors. Whole-study findings and limits: Altogether, 150 to 200 TCR beta chains were recorded as cytomegalovirus-associated.

Only in-frame clones appear in the TCRdb table, and some are missing; sequencing was by immunoSEQ multiplex PCR. The sample records approximately 88,000 clones, 84% being singletons. V shed 3 bases and J 4 bases; nucleotides not matched to a gene: 0. The CDR3 runs 15 residues. The germline V gene has CDR1 MRHNA and CDR2 SNTAGT. Of note for this clone: Its antigen is undetermined.

Sequencing used PBMCs. The chain couples TRBV6-4 to TRBJ2-3; 14 nucleotides line up with TRBD2. This sequence was found in a woman aged 18-35 years in good health and CMV-seropositive. The DNA of the CDR3 is TGTGCCAGCAGTGAGACTAGCGGGGGGGCAGATACGCAGTATTTT. It encodes CASSETSGGADTQYF.